This T cell receptor (beta chain) stems from a study of cytomegalovirus exposure and HLA in healthy donors. In the study overall: Earlier sequencing of around 190 million T cells yielded approximately 120 million unique TCR beta sequences. General observations from the study: A later analysis linked a missense variant in DCLRE1C to the trimming of TCR beta V and J genes. Listed as cytomegalovirus-associated were more than 150 TCR beta chains. Among the CMV-associated chains, three were confirmed in vitro as specific for CMV antigens.

60 Vbeta and 13 Jbeta primers were used in PCR. Clones were read by immunoSEQ multiplex PCR, and TCRdb kept only the in-frame ones, dropping some. Of about 190,000 clones listed, 60% to 80% are singletons. CDR1 is LGHNA and CDR2 is YSLEER in the germline V gene. The CDR3 length is 15 residues. Trimming left V 3 bases short and J 8 bases short, with 19 bases between. Comment on this clone: Its antigen remains unidentified.

The sample taken for sequencing was PBMCs. The rearrangement links TRBV4-3 to TRBJ1-2; unclear D gene. The TCR was taken from a woman aged 18-29 years in good health and CMV-seronegative. CDR3 DNA: TGCGCCAGCAGCCAGAACGCGGGGAATCTGGGCGGCTACACCTTC. It specifies CASSQNAGNLGGYTF.